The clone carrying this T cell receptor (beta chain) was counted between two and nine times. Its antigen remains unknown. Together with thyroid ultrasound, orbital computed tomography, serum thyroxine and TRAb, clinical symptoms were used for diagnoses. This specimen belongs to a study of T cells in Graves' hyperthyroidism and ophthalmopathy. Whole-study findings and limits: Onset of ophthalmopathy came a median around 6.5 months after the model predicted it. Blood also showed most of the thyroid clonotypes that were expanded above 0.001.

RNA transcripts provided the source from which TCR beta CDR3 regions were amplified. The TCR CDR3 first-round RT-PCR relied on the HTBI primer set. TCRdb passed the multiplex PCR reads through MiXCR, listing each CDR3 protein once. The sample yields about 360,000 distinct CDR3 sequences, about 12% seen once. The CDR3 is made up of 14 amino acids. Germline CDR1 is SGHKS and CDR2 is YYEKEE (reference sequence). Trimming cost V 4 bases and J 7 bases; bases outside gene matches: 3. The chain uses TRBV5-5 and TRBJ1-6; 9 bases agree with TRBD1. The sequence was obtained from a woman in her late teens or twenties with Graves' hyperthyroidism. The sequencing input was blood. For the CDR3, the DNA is TGTGCCAGCAGCCGAGGGACAGGGAATTCACCCCTCCACTTT. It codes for CASSRGTGNSPLHF.